This T cell receptor beta chain was sequenced for a study of blood T cell repertoires in COVID-19 (dated by TCRdb to 2020 to 2021). Background on the whole study: Samples covering the acute and convalescent phases of COVID-19 were provided by collaborators in the United States, Italy and Spain. The material from the prospective study consisted of cDNA or gDNA derived from T cells, B-cell-depleted T cells, or PBMCs. Deeply sampled blood TCRbeta repertoires from subjects exposed to, actively infected with, or recovered from COVID-19 were included in the dataset. The repertoires were released in a freely available public database intended as a resource for research on the immune response to SARS-CoV-2. Samples were obtained from the ongoing ImmuneRACE study (first 160 participants) and from approximately 1,200 subjects provided by 6 global collaborators. Sample metadata almost always included a de-identified subject ID, COVID-19 status, age in years and sex. Where available, HLA class I and class II types were taken from metadata supplied by the sample provider and were not determined by assay-based typing.

Whole blood was collected in K2EDTA tubes by collaborating institutions according to the institutions' own protocols. Collaborator samples were shipped for TCRbeta analysis as frozen whole blood, isolated PBMCs, or DNA extracted from either sample type. The immunoSEQ Assay, a bias-controlled multiplex PCR, was used to amplify TCRbeta CDR3 regions from genomic DNA. Under the source paper's analysis protocol: Nucleated cell counts per sample were estimated from amplification of reference gene primers within the assay. Sequence reads were collapsed and filtered to measure the absolute abundance of every unique TCRbeta CDR3 rearrangement. Productive Simpson clonality was computed per sample as the square root of Simpson's diversity index over productive rearrangements. The table was pulled from immuneACCESS by TCRdb, which kept in-frame rearrangements only. Such tables lose some clones; where checked, under half of the loss comes from unresolved V genes, and the rest has no known cause. For V, J and clone size, that table is used; D and trimming come from the DNA. The sample yields about 110,000 clones; almost 90% were counted once. Approximately 0.81% of the sample comes from the top ten.

A note on this clone: There is no known antigen for this receptor. It has no much larger one-base neighbor in the sample; base qualities were not kept.

Measured from the cysteine to the phenylalanine, the CDR3 is 11 residues long. Only CDR3 DNA remains: 33 bases, in frame from the first base. Trimming costs V 10 bases and J 6 bases, and their ends lie 12 bases apart. Looking up the germline V gene (reference sequence) yields CDR1 LNHDA and CDR2 SQIVND. Broader findings and caveats from the paper: The amount of clinical and demographic metadata varied by source and participant and was provided uncurated.

The chain is made from TRBV19 and TRBJ1-1; no confident D gene assignment can be made. The receptor's source is a woman aged 45-65 years with active or convalescent COVID-19. Sequences were obtained from peripheral blood. For the CDR3, the sequence is CAINGPAEAFF. In nucleotide form, the sequence is TGTGCCATAAATGGGCCGGCTGAAGCTTTCTTT.